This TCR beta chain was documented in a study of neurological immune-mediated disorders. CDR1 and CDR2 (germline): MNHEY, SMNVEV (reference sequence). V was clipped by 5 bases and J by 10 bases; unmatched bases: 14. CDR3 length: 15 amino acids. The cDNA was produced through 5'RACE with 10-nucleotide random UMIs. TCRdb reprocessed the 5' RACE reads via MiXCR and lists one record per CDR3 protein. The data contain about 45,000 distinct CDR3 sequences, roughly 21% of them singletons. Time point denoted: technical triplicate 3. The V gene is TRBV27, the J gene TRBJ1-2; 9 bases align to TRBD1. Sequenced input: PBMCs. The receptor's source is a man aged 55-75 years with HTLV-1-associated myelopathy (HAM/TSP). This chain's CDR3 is CASSLTGRDRVVYTF. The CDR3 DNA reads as TGTGCCAGCAGTCTGACTGGACGGGACAGGGTCGTCTACACCTTC.